This TCR beta chain was obtained from a study of cytomegalovirus exposure and HLA in healthy donors. A multiplex PCR was run with 60 Vbeta primers and 13 Jbeta primers. The method was immunoSEQ multiplex PCR; TCRdb's version includes in-frame clones alone and lacks a portion of them. The repertoire holds some 120,000 clones, with 76% as singletons. This CDR3 contains 16 residues. The J segment lost 3 bases and the V segment lost 5 bases, leaving 11 bases of the junction unmatched. Germline V gene data show CDR1 as KGHSH and CDR2 as LQKENI. The sample was PBMCs. This chain connects TRBV18 to TRBJ1-1; 8 bases fit TRBD1. This TCR came from a middle-aged woman in good health and CMV-seropositive. Written as DNA, the CDR3 is TGTGCCAGCTCAATCTCCGGGACAGGACTCTACACTGAAGCTTTCTTT. It codes for CASSISGTGLYTEAFF.